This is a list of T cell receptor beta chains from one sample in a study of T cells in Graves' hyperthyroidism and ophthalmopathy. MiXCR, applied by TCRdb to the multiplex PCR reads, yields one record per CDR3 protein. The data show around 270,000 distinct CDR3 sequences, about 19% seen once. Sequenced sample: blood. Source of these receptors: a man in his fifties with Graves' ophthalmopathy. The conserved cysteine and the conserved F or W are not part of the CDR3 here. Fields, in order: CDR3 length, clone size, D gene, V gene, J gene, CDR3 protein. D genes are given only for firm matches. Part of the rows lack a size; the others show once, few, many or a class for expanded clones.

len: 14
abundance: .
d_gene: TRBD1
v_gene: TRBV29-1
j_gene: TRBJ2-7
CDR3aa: SVEDRTGSPSYEQY

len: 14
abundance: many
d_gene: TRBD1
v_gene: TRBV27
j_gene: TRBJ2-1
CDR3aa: ASSPGTGRTYNEQF

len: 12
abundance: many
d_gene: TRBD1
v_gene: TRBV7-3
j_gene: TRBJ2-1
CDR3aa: ASSQHRGQGEQF

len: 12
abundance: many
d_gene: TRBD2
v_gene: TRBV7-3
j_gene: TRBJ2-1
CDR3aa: ASSLAGGWDEQF

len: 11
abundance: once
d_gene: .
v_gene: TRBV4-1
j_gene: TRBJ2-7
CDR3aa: ASSQVADYEQY

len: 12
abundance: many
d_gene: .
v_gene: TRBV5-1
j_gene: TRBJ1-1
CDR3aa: ASSLTGLDTEAF

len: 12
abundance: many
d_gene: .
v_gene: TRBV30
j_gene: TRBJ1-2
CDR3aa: AWSAMRGAYGYT

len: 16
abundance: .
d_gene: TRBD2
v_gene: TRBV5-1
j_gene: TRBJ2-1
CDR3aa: ASSQGLAGEVSYNEQF

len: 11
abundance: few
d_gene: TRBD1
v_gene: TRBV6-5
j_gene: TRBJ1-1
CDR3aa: ASSYSGTDQAF

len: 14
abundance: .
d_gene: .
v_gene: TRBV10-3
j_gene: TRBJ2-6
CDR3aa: AISESDLSWANVLT

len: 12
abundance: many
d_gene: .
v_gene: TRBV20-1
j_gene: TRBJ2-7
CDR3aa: SARDEGKAYEQY

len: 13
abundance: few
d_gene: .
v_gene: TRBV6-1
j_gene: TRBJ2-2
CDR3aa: ASRTPGLNTGELF

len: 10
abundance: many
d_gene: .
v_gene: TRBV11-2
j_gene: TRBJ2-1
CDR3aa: ASSPQGKEQF

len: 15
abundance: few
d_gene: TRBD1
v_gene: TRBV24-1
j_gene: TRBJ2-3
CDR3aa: ATSDFKVGQGTDTQY

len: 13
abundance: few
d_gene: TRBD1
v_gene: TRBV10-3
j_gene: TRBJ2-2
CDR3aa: AIRGQVGNTGELF

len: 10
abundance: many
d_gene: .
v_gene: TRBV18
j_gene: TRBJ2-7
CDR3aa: ASSPNPYEQY

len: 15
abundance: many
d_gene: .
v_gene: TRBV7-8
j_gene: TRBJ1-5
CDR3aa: ASSSATGPYSNQPQH

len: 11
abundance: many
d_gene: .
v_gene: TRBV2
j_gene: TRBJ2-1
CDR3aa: ASSEGVGDEQF

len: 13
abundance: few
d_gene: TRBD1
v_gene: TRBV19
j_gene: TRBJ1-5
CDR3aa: ASSNTGGSIQPQH

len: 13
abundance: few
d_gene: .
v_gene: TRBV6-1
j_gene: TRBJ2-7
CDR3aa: ASSEVPRISYEQY

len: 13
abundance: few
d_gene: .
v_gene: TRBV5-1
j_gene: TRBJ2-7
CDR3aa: ASSPLGGEAYEQY

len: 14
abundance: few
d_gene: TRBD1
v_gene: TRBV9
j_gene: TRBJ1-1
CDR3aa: ASSPAGTGERTEAF

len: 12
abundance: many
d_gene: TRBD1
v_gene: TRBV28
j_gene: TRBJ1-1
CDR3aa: ASREQGKGTEAF

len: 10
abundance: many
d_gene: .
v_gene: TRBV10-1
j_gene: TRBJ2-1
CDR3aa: ASSDGYNEQF

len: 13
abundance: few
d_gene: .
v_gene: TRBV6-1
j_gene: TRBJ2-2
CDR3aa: ASSIRQVNTGELF

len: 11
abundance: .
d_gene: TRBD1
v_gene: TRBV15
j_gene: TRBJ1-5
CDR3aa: ATQRQGAQPQH

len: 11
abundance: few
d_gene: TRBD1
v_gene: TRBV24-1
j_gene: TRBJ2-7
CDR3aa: ATSEATGYEQY

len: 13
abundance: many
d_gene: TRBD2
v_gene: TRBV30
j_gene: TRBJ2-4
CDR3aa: AWSVSGTGKNIQY

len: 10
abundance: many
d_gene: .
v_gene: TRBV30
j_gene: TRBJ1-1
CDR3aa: AWSVPRSRAF

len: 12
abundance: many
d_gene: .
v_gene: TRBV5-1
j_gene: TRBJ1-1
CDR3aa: ASSLDLVYTEAF

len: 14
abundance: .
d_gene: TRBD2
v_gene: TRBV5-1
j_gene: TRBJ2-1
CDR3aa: ASSPIPSGSYNEQF

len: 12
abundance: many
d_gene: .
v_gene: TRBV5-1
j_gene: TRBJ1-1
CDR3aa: ASSLGGIAYEAF

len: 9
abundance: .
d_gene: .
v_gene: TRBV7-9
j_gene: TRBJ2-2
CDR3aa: ASSFDGELF

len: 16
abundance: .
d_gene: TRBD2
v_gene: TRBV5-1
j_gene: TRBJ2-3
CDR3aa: ASSVSSLAGTSTDTQY

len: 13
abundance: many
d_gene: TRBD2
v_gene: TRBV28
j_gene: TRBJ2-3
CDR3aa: ASPPSGGVPDTQY

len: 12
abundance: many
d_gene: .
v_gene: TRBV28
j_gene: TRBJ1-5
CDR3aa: ASSFGTSNQPQH

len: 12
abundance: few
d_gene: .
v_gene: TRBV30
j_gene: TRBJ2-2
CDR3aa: AWSVRGVTGELF

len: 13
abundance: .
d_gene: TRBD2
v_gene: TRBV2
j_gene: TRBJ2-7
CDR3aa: ASSLWTSGTNEQY

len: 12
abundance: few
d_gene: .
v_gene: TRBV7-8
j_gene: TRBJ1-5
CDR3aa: ASSREVGNQPQH

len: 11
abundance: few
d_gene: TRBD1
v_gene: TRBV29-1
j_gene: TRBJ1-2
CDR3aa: SVTTGRNYGYT

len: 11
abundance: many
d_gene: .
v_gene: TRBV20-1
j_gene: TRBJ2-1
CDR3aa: SAPSEGYNEQF

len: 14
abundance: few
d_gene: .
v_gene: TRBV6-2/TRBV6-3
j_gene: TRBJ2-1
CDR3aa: AGMPGVASSYNEQF

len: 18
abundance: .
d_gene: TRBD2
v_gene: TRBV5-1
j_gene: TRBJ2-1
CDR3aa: ASSSGLTGTSGGFKDEQF

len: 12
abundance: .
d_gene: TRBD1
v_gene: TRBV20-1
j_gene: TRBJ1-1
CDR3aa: SAMPPGQGVEAF

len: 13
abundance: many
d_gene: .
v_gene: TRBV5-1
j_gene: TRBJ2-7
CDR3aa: ASSLGAGTSYEQY

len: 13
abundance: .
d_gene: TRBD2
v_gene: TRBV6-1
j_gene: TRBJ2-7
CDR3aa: ASSRTSAQTHEQY

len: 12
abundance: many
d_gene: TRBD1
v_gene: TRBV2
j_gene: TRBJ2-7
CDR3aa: ASSYQGQAYEQY

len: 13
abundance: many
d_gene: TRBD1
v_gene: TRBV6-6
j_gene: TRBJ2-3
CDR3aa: ASSYRDRSTDTQY

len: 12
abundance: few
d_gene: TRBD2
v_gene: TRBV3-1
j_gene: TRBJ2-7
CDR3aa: ASSTTSGSYEQY

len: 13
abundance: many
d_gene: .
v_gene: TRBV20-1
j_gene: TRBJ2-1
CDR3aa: SAPRDGDEYNEQF

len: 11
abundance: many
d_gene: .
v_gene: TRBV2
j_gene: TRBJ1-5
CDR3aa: ASSERGSQPQH

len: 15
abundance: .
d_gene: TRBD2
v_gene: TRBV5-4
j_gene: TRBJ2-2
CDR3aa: ASSPKTSGINTGELF